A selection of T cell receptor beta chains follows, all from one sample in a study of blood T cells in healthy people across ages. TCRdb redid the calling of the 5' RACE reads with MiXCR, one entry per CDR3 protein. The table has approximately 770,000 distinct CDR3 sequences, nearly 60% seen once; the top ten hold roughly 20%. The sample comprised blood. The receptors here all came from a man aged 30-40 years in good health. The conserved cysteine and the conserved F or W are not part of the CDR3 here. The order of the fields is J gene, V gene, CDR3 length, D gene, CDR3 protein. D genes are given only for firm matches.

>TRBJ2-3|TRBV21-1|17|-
ASKSGLAGVQQSTDTQY
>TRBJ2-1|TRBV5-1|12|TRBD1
ASSFSGGLDERF
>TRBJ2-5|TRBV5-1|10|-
ASSLDTQKQY
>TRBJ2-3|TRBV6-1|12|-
ASSEWGVGDTQY
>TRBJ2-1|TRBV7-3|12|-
ASSSNRLDGEQF
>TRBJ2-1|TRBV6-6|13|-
ASTSSLRGYNEQF
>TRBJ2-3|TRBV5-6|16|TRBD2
VSSPGLAGGNRGDTQY
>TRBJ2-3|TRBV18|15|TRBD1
ASSPEAPFTGGDTQY
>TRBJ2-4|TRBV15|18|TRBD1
ATSRDLRAAGGGAKNIQY
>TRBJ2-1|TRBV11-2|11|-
ASSLGYGVEQF
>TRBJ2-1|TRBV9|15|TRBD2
ASSGRLAGGGYNEQF
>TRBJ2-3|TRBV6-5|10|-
ASRQGTDTQY
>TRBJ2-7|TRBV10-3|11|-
AISESRGDEQY
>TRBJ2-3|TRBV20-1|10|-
SSTELTDTQY
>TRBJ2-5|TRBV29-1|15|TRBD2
SVETGTSGRAEETQY
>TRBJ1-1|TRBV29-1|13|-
SVGKVGGRNTEAF
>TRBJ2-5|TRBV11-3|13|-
ASSLRDGRGNEQY
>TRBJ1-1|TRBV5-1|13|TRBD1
ASSARTGENTEAF